The clone carrying this TCR beta chain was observed at least ten times. The antigen remains unidentified. This sample was included in a study of CD8 T cells in ankylosing spondylitis. Overall study results and limits: Seemingly distinctive of ankylosing spondylitis blood was a TCR beta motif formed by eight highly homologous variants.

TCRdb re-derived calls from the 5' RACE reads in MiXCR, one entry per CDR3 protein. The table lists 45,000 to 65,000 distinct CDR3 sequences, 6.5% to 9% of them singletons. The ends were cut back, 5 bases at V and 3 bases at J, with 5 bases in the middle. Germline V gene data show CDR1 as SGHRS and CDR2 as YFSETQ. This CDR3 spans 11 amino acids. The receptor comes from a female donor with ankylosing spondylitis or in good health (not recorded which). Source material: blood, either unsorted or a sorted T cell fraction (not recorded which). The chain recombines TRBV5-1 with TRBJ1-1; D unresolved. CDR3 nucleotides: TGCGCCAGCAGGGAGTACACTGAAGCTTTCTTT. It codes for CASREYTEAFF.